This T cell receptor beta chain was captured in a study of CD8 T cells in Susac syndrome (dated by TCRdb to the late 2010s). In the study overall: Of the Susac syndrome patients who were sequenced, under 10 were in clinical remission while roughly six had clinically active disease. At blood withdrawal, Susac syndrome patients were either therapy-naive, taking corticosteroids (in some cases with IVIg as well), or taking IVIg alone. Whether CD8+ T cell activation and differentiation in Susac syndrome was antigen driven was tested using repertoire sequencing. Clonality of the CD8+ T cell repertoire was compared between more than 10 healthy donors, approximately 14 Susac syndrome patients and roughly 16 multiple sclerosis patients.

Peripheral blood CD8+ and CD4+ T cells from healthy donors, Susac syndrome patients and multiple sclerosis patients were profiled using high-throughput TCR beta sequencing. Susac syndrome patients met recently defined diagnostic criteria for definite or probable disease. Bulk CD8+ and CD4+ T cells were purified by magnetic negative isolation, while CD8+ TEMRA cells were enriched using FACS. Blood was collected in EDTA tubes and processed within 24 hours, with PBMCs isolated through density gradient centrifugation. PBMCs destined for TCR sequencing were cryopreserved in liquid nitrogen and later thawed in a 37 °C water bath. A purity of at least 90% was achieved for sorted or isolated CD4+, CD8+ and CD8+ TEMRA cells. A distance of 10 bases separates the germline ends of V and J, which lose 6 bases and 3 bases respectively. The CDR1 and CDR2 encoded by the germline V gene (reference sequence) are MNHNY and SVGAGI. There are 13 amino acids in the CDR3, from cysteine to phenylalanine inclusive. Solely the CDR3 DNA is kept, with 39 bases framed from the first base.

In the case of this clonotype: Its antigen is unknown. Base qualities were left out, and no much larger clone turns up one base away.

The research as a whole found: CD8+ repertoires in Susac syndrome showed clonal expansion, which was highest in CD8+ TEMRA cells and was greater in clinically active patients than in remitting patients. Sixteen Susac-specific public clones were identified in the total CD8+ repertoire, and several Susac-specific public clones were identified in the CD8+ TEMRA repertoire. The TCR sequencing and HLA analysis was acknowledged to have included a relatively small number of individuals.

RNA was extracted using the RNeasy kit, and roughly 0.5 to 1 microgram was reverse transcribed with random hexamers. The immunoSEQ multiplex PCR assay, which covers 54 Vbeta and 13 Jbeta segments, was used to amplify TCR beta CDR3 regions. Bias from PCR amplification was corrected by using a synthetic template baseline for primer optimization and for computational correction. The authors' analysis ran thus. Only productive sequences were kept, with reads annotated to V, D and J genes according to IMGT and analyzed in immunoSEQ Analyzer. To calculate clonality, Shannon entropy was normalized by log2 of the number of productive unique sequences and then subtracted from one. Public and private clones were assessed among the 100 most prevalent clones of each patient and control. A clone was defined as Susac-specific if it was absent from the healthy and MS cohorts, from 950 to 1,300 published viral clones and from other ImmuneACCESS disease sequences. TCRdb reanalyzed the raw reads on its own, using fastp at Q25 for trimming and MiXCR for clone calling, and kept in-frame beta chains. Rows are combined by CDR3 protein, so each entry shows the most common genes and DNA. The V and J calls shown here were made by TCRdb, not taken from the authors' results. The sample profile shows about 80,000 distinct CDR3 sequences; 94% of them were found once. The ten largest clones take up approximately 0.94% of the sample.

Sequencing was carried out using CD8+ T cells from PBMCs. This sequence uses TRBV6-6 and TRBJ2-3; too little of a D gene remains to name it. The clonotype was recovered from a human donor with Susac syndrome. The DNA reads TGTGCCAGCAGATCGGGTGCTACAGATACGCAGTATTTT. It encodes CASRSGATDTQYF.